These 24 T cell receptor beta chains came from one sample sequenced in a study of blood T cell repertoires in COVID-19. Clones were read by immunoSEQ multiplex PCR, and TCRdb kept only the in-frame ones, dropping some. The sample contains 120,000 to 150,000 clones, 80% of which appear only once. Sequencing was carried out using peripheral blood. These receptors were taken from a man aged 55 to 70 with active or convalescent COVID-19.

This chain links TRBV11-2 with TRBJ1-2; 7 bases line up with TRBD1. The CDR3 consists of 15 residues. Germline CDR1 and CDR2: SGHAT and FQNNGV. J gave up 4 bases and V 3 bases, and 8 bases lay outside the gene matches. The CDR3 DNA reads TGTGCCAGCAGCTTTTATGGACAGGCGAGCTATGGCTACACCTTC. This encodes CASSFYGQASYGYTF.

The V and J genes are TRBV5-8 and TRBJ2-5, with unresolved D. Germline V gene sequence: CDR1 SGHTS, CDR2 YDEGEE. Trimming pared 0 bases from V and 7 bases from J, leaving 10 bases between. The CDR3 consists of 13 residues. In DNA form, the CDR3 reads TGTGCCAGCAGCTTGGCCTCGCGTTTGACCCAGTACTTC. Residues: CASSLASRLTQYF.

This clone came up a few times. The V gene is TRBV29-1, the J gene TRBJ1-3; D ambiguous. This CDR3 has 13 residues. Germline V lookup: CDR1 SQVTM, CDR2 ANQGSEA. Trimming removed 7 bases from V and 5 bases from J, with 15 bases in between. The CDR3 DNA is TGCAGCGCCGAAGGAGGGAATCGAAACACCATATATTTT. Translating gives CSAEGGNRNTIYF. The variable domain in full, with the rest retrieved from reference TRBV29-1 and TRBJ1-3, is SAVISQKPSRDICQRGTSLTIQCQVDSQVTMMFWYRQQPGQSLTLIATANQGSEATYESGFVIDKFPISRPNLTFSTLTVSNMSPEDSSIYLCSAEGGNRNTIYFGEGSWLTVV.

This clone was counted between two and nine times. This chain connects TRBV7-3 to TRBJ2-1; the D is unclear. The germline V gene has CDR1 SGHTA and CDR2 FQGTGA. Trimming removed 3 bases from V and 15 bases from J, with 15 bases in between. The CDR3 is 12 amino acids. The CDR3 region is CASSFRAGPLFF. DNA of the CDR3: TGTGCCAGCAGCTTTCGAGCTGGGCCTTTGTTCTTC. The full variable domain, in which reference TRBV7-3 and TRBJ2-1 provide the parts outside the CDR3, is GAGVSQTPSNKVTEKGKYVELRCDPISGHTALYWYRQSLGQGPEFLIYFQGTGAADDSGLPNDRFFAVRPEGSVSTLKIQRTERGDSAVYLCASSFRAGPLFFGPGTRLTVL.

This chain connects TRBV6-6 to TRBJ1-2; no reliable D call. Germline-derived CDR1 and CDR2 are MNHNY and SVGAGI (reference sequence). The CDR3 spans 16 residues. Trimming cost V 0 bases and J 4 bases, with 15 bases left between them. The CDR3: CASSYSNAPRIYGYTF. CDR3 DNA sequence: TGTGCCAGCAGTTACTCGAATGCTCCGAGAATCTATGGCTACACCTTC.

This rearrangement joins TRBV11-2 to TRBJ1-1, with D possibly matching TRBD1 (5 bases). The CDR3 contains 20 residues. V was shortened by 0 bases and J by 2 bases, with 25 bases between the two germline ends. Germline loops: CDR1 SGHAT, CDR2 FQNNGV. CDR3 in amino acids: CASSLDGSGARAWVNTEAFF. For the CDR3, the DNA is TGTGCCAGCAGCTTAGACGGCTCAGGAGCCAGGGCATGGGTAAACACTGAAGCTTTCTTT.

This clone was recorded a few times. The V gene is TRBV2, the J gene TRBJ2-7; 7 nucleotides match TRBD1. Trimming removed 3 bases from V and 3 bases from J; junction bases left unmatched: 5. Germline CDR1 is SNHLY and CDR2 is FYNNEI. The CDR3 is 14 residues long. The CDR3 region is CASSDRTGSYEQYF. The CDR3 bases are TGTGCCAGCAGTGATAGGACAGGAAGCTACGAGCAGTACTTC.

V gene TRBV19 combines with J gene TRBJ1-5; TRBD1 might be the D (6 bases). V lost 0 bases to trimming and J lost 2 bases, with 14 bases between them. The CDR3 sequence is 17 residues long. CDR1 LNHDA and CDR2 SQIVND come from the germline V gene (reference sequence). The DNA for the CDR3 is TGTGCCAGTAGTATAGACCATACAGGGCGAGGCAATCAGCCCCAGCATTTT. This gives the protein CASSIDHTGRGNQPQHF. Looking up the rest from reference TRBV19 and TRBJ1-5 gives the full variable domain: DGGITQSPKYLFRKEGQNVTLSCEQNLNHDAMYWYRQDPGQGLRLIYYSQIVNDFQKGDIAEGYSVSREKKESFPLTVTSAQKNPTAFYLCASSIDHTGRGNQPQHFGDGTRLSIL.

The rearrangement links TRBV5-5 to TRBJ2-7; TRBD2 agrees at 9 bases. The CDR3 has 15 amino acids. The ends lost 4 bases at V and 4 bases at J; junction bases unmatched: 9. Germline values: CDR1 SGHKS, CDR2 YYEKEE (reference sequence). The CDR3 DNA follows: TGTGCCAGCAGCCCCTACGGCGGGAGGGCGTACGAGCAGTACTTC. It is translated as CASSPYGGRAYEQYF.

The rearrangement joins TRBV20-1 to TRBJ1-6; TRBD1 might be the D (5 bases). This CDR3 has 15 residues. CDR1 is DFQATT, CDR2 SNEGSKA, per germline (reference sequence). Trimming shortened V by 3 bases and J by 9 bases, and 18 bases separated the two germline ends. In DNA, the CDR3 is TGCAGTGCTAGTCGCCACAGCCCAGACAGTTCACCCCTCCACTTT. The encoded protein is CSASRHSPDSSPLHF.

The rearrangement joins TRBV7-8 to TRBJ2-7; 10 bases agree with TRBD1. Germline CDR1 reads SGHVS; CDR2 reads FQNEAQ. The length of the CDR3 is 14 residues. Trimming at V came to 2 bases and at J to 6 bases, leaving 4 bases not matched to a gene. CDR3 coding DNA: TGTGCCAGCAGCTTATCGACAGGGGGCGCCGAGCAGTACTTC. Amino acid sequence: CASSLSTGGAEQYF.

The rearrangement uses TRBV11-3 and TRBJ1-1; D not certain. Germline CDR1 SGHNT, CDR2 YENEEA. Trimming shortened V by 3 bases and J by 3 bases, and 8 bases separated the two germline ends. This CDR3 has 13 residues. The CDR3 DNA sequence: TGTGCCAGCAGCTTCTCCACTGACACTGAAGCTTTCTTT. This translates into CASSFSTDTEAFF.

V is TRBV18 and J is TRBJ1-2; 10 nucleotides match TRBD1. Germline-derived CDR1 and CDR2 are KGHSH and LQKENI. The CDR3 sequence is 16 residues long. After removal of 3 bases from V and 7 bases from J, the junction contained 11 bases not matched to a gene. The DNA of the CDR3 is TGTGCCAGCTCACCGGGACAGGGGCTCCAACAGGGTGGCTACACCTTC. Protein: CASSPGQGLQQGGYTF.

There are a few counts of this clone. The sample contains more than one DNA sequence encoding this CDR3. The chain combines TRBV9 with TRBJ1-1; a possible D gene is TRBD1 (5 bases). This CDR3 region has 13 residues. V was trimmed by 1 base and J by 1 base, leaving 5 bases between them. The germline V gene encodes CDR1 SGDLS and CDR2 YYNGEE. The CDR3 is CASSVQGNTEAFF. The CDR3 bases are TGTGCCAGCAGCGTACAGGGGAACACTGAAGCTTTCTTT.

V usage is TRBV4-1 and J usage is TRBJ2-7, with 13 bases that match TRBD2. Per germline, CDR1 MGHRA and CDR2 YSYEKL. The CDR3 has 16 amino acids. Unmatched junction bases numbered 2, after V lost 1 base and J lost 2 bases. CDR3 region: CASSQVGTSGTYEQYF. CDR3 in DNA: TGCGCCAGCAGCCAAGTGGGGACTAGCGGGACCTACGAGCAGTACTTC.

The chain employs TRBV28 and TRBJ1-5; D is uncertain. Germline V lookup: CDR1 MDHEN, CDR2 SYDVKM. The CDR3 is 15 amino acids. V lost 1 base, J lost 1 base, and 8 bases lay in between. CDR3 nucleotide sequence: TGTGCCAGCAGTTTATCCGATCGGAGCAATCAGCCCCAGCATTTT. Its translation is CASSLSDRSNQPQHF.

This chain connects TRBV27 to TRBJ1-6, with 12 nucleotides matching TRBD1. Germline V gives CDR1 MNHEY, CDR2 SMNVEV (reference sequence). Germline trimming cut 6 bases from V and 0 bases from J; bases unmatched to any gene: 6. The length of the CDR3 is 18 residues. CDR3 sequence: CASRLGTGGGSYNSPLHF. CDR3 bases: TGTGCCAGCAGGTTAGGGACAGGGGGCGGCTCCTATAATTCACCCCTCCACTTT.

The chain employs TRBV5-1 and TRBJ2-1; 8 bases align to TRBD2. The CDR3 contains 14 residues. Germline CDR1 reads SGHRS; CDR2 reads YFSETQ. After removal of 0 bases from V and 6 bases from J, the junction contained 2 bases not matched to a gene. The DNA of the CDR3 is TGCGCCAGCAGCTTGGAACTAGCGGCCAATGAGCAGTTCTTC. It encodes CASSLELAANEQFF.

Here the CDR3 DNA reads TGCGCCAGCACCAGCTTCGGAAGCGGTGGGGAGACCCAGTACTTC. Translation gives CASTSFGSGGETQYF. The chain has TRBV5-1 and TRBJ2-5; the D gene is possibly TRBD2 (5 bases). CDR3 length: 15 amino acids. The V end was cut by 6 bases, the J end by 5 bases, with 20 bases between. Germline V gene data show CDR1 as SGHRS and CDR2 as YFSETQ.

The gene calls are TRBV6-1 and TRBJ2-6; TRBD1 aligns across 7 bases. The germline V gene has CDR1 MNHNS and CDR2 SASEGT. The CDR3 is made up of 15 amino acids. Germline trimming cut 2 bases from V and 2 bases from J; bases unmatched to any gene: 0. Written as DNA, the CDR3 is TGTGCCAGCAGTGAACAGGGGGCTGGGGCCAACGTCCTGACTTTC. It yields the protein CASSEQGAGANVLTF.

The rearrangement joins TRBV6-2 or TRBV6-3 to TRBJ1-1; unclear D gene. The CDR3 covers 16 residues. Germline lookup yields CDR1 MNHEY and CDR2 SVGEGT. Trimming cost V 2 bases and J 0 bases, with 13 bases left between them. CDR3 amino acids: CASSYEVGEMNTEAFF. In nucleotides, the CDR3 is TGTGCCAGCAGTTACGAGGTCGGCGAGATGAACACTGAAGCTTTCTTT.

The rearrangement links TRBV6-4 to TRBJ2-6; D is perhaps TRBD2 (5 bases). This CDR3 has 19 amino acids. Germline V gene sequence: CDR1 MRHNA, CDR2 SNTAGT. V shed 6 bases and J shed 0 bases, with 21 bases lying between them. CDR3 in amino acids: CASSPVDWLSLSGANVLTF. The CDR3 DNA reads TGTGCCAGCAGCCCCGTGGACTGGCTCTCCCTCTCTGGGGCCAACGTCCTGACTTTC.

The chain employs TRBV4-3 and TRBJ2-7, with D tentatively TRBD2 (6 bases). Germline assignment: CDR1 LGHNA and CDR2 YSLEER. The CDR3 runs to 14 residues. Between the trimmed V and J ends, which lost 0 bases and 4 bases, there was a span of 10 bases. The CDR3 protein is CASSQDRGMYEQYF. Here the CDR3 DNA reads TGCGCCAGCAGCCAAGATCGCGGGATGTACGAGCAGTACTTC.

As DNA, the CDR3 is TGTGCCAGCAGCTTGGGCGGGAGCGATGAGCAGTTCTTC. Translating it yields CASSLGGSDEQFF. The chain employs TRBV7-2 and TRBJ2-1; 7 nucleotides match TRBD2. The CDR3 runs to 13 residues. The V gene's germline CDR1 is SGHTA and CDR2 FQGNSA. After removal of 3 bases from V and 8 bases from J, the junction contained 4 bases not matched to a gene.